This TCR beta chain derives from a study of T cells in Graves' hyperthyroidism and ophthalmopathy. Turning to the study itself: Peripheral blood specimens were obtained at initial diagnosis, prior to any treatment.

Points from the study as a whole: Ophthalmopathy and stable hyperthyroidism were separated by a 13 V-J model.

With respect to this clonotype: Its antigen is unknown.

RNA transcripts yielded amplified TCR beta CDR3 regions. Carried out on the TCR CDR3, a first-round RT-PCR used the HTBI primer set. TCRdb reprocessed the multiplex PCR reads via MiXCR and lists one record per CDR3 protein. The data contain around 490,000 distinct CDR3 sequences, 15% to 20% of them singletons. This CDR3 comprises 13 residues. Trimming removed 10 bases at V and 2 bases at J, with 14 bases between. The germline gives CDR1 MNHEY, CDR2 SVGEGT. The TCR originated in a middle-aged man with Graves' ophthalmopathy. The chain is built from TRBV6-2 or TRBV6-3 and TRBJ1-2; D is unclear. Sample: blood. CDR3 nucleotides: TGTGCCATCAGAGAGGGTAGAAACTATGGCTACACCTTC. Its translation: CAIREGRNYGYTF.